The entry that follows covers one T cell receptor beta chain sequence. Its target is unknown. Using its own MiXCR run on the 5' RACE reads, TCRdb lists one record per CDR3 protein. Of roughly 720,000 distinct CDR3 sequences listed, 18% were seen once; the top ten hold under 15%. These data belong to a study of identical twins. General study points: Out-of-frame alpha sequences shared between twins exhibited an excess of low generation probability.

CDR3 length: 13 residues. The V end lost 4 bases, the J end lost 8 bases, and 15 bases lay between the germline ends. Germline V lookup: CDR1 SGHDT, CDR2 YYEEEE. The data were also submitted as part of a second study, on T cells expressing NK-cell markers. That source adds: Most of the eight sequenced donors tested HCMV-seropositive; one tested seronegative.

The sequence was obtained from a woman younger than 30 in good health. This chain connects TRBV5-6 to TRBJ1-2; no reliable D call. The sample comprised PBMCs. The CDR3 spells CASSPLFERGYTF. CDR3 DNA: TGTGCCAGCAGCCCCTTGTTCGAGCGCGGCTACACCTTC.